This T cell receptor (beta chain) was captured by sequencing in a study of cytomegalovirus exposure and HLA in healthy donors. The length of the CDR3 is 15 residues. CDR1 SGHTA and CDR2 FQGTGA come from the germline V gene. Trimming took 8 bases from V and 5 from J, leaving 19 bases between them. PCR amplification relied on 60 Vbeta primers (plus 13 Jbeta primers). Method: immunoSEQ multiplex PCR; TCRdb's copy keeps in-frame clones and lacks some. The repertoire holds 200,000 or so clones, with 70% to 80% as singletons. Sequenced sample: PBMCs. This sequence originates from a male donor in good health and CMV-seropositive. The chain links TRBV7-3 to TRBJ2-1; D is possibly TRBD2 (6 bases). The CDR3 region has the DNA TGTGCCAGCCCATGGAAGACTAGACTCAACAATGAGCAGTTCTTC. It is translated as CASPWKTRLNNEQFF.